This TCR beta chain was observed in a study of T cells in Graves' hyperthyroidism and ophthalmopathy. This CDR3 comprises 15 residues. Germline CDR1 reads SNHLY; CDR2 reads FYNNEI. The V end lost 8 bases, the J end lost 1 base, and 15 bases lay between the germline ends. This clonotype showed up many times. Using RNA transcripts as the source, TCR beta CDR3 regions were amplified. The HTBI primer set served for first-round RT-PCR of the TCR CDR3. TCRdb re-analysed the multiplex PCR reads in MiXCR, keeping a single row per CDR3 protein. The data show some 300,000 distinct CDR3 sequences, roughly 17% seen once.

The sequence came from a man aged 30 to 39 with Graves' hyperthyroidism. Sequencing used blood. The rearrangement links TRBV2 to TRBJ1-5; D gene uncertain. Here the CDR3 DNA reads TGTGCCAGCGGCTTCGAGCGTATGAGCAATCAGCCCCAGCATTTT. It specifies CASGFERMSNQPQHF.